This T cell receptor (beta chain) originates from a study of cytomegalovirus exposure and HLA in healthy donors. Researchers ran the PCR with 60 Vbeta and 13 Jbeta primers. The repertoire was sequenced with immunoSEQ multiplex PCR; TCRdb's copy has only in-frame clones and lacks some. Counted here are under 200,000 clones, 70% to 90% occurring once; the ten biggest clones make up roughly 9.3%. This CDR3 has 18 residues. V lost 6 bases and J lost 3; bases outside the gene matches: 19. Per the germline V gene, CDR1 is SQVTM and CDR2 is ANQGSEA. The chain employs TRBV29-1 and TRBJ2-1, with 8 bases identical to TRBD2. Input material: PBMCs. The source of this sequence is a young man in good health and CMV-seropositive. CDR3 loop: CSVDRWTSTGDGYNEQFF. The CDR3 DNA follows: TGCAGCGTGGACCGTTGGACTAGCACGGGTGATGGCTACAATGAGCAGTTCTTC.